This entry lists 21 T cell receptor beta chains sequenced from one sample in a study of shared clonotypes between healthy human individuals. Assay used: immunoSEQ multiplex PCR; TCRdb lists only in-frame clones, some missing. The sample has more than 1.2 million clones, approximately 98.5% seen once. The sequencing sample was made of naive CD4+ T cells sorted from blood. Subset in this sample: CD45RA+ positively selected. These receptor sequences come from a young man in good health.

The table lists this clone with a count of one. J is TRBJ2-7 and V is TRBV4-3; D is perhaps TRBD1 (6 bases). V dropped 2 bases and J dropped 6 bases, with 17 bases sitting between them. There are 15 residues in the CDR3. Germline V gives CDR1 LGHNA, CDR2 YSLEER. The CDR3 region has the DNA TGCGCCAGCAGCCAAACAGGGTGGGGGATGATCGAGCAGTACTTC. It codes for CASSQTGWGMIEQYF.

The chain couples TRBV5-4 to TRBJ2-7, with D hard to call. Trimming removed 4 bases from V and 3 bases from J, with 11 bases in between. Germline V lookup: CDR1 SGHNT, CDR2 YYREEE (reference sequence). The CDR3 extends over 13 amino acids. This CDR3 reads CASSRGPHYEQYF. The CDR3 DNA reads TGTGCCAGCAGCCGTGGCCCCCACTACGAGCAGTACTTC.

The gene calls are TRBV11-3 and TRBJ2-7, with 8 bases matching TRBD2. With V trimmed by 5 bases and J by 7 bases, 4 bases remained unmatched. This CDR3 is built from 12 residues. Germline lookup yields CDR1 SGHNT and CDR2 YENEEA. The CDR3 coding sequence is TGTGCCAGCAGCGCCGGGACTAGAGAGCAGTACTTC. This sequence encodes CASSAGTREQYF.

V gene TRBV7-3 combines with J gene TRBJ2-5; TRBD1 matches 7 bases. Trimming at V came to 8 bases and at J to 5 bases, leaving 8 bases not matched to a gene. This CDR3 comprises 13 residues. CDR1 is SGHTA and CDR2 is FQGTGA in the germline V gene. The CDR3 sequence: CASSRGPQETQYF. As DNA, the CDR3 is TGTGCCAGCTCTAGGGGGCCTCAGGAGACCCAGTACTTC.

A single count supports this clone. The V gene is TRBV5-1, the J gene TRBJ2-4; 9 bases map to TRBD1. There are 14 residues in the CDR3. The germline V gene encodes CDR1 SGHRS and CDR2 YFSETQ. Trimming removed 3 bases from V and 8 bases from J; junction bases left unmatched: 6. The CDR3 protein is CASSSQGAEDIQYF. In DNA form, the CDR3 reads TGCGCCAGCAGCTCACAGGGGGCCGAGGACATTCAGTACTTC.

The chain joins TRBV5-6 to TRBJ1-1; possible D gene TRBD1, 5 bases. The CDR3 has 15 amino acids. Germline-derived CDR1 and CDR2 are SGHDT and YYEEEE. Between the trimmed V and J ends, which lost 4 bases and 0 bases, there was a span of 13 bases. The CDR3 loop reads CASSTPDRMNTEAFF. The CDR3 DNA reads as TGTGCCAGCAGCACCCCCGACAGAATGAACACTGAAGCTTTCTTT. Based on the CDR3 plus reference TRBV5-6 and TRBJ1-1, the full variable domain is DAGVTQSPTHLIKTRGQQVTLRCSPKSGHDTVSWYQQALGQGPQFIFQYYEEEERQRGNFPDRFSGHQFPNYSSELNVNALLLGDSALYLCASSTPDRMNTEAFFGQGTRLTVV.

The rearrangement joins TRBV11-2 to TRBJ2-7; D assignment may be TRBD1 or TRBD2 (5 bases each). Germline assignment: CDR1 SGHAT and CDR2 FQNNGV. Trimming removed 6 bases from V and 5 bases from J, with 17 bases in between. This CDR3 has 14 amino acids. CDR3 nucleotide sequence: TGTGCCAGCAGAGGGACGAGGAGATTCGACGAGCAGTACTTC. Translating gives CASRGTRRFDEQYF.

This clone was seen a handful of times. This sample includes further DNA sequences coding for the same CDR3. CDR3 residues: CASSELETQYF. The CDR3 DNA follows: TGTGCCAGCAGTGAACTGGAGACCCAGTACTTC. The gene calls are TRBV6-1 and TRBJ2-5; D is uncertain. CDR1 is MNHNS, CDR2 SASEGT, per germline. The CDR3 length is 11 residues. Trimming shortened V by 2 bases and J by 5 bases, and 3 bases separated the two germline ends.

The V and J genes are TRBV5-5 and TRBJ1-5; perhaps TRBD1 as D (6 bases). This CDR3 contains 15 residues. The ends were cut back, 4 bases at V and 0 bases at J, with 11 bases in the middle. Germline values: CDR1 SGHKS, CDR2 YYEKEE (reference sequence). CDR3 bases: TGTGCCAGCAGCAAGGACAGCTATAGCAATCAGCCCCAGCATTTT. Encoded protein: CASSKDSYSNQPQHF.

The V gene is TRBV7-9, the J gene TRBJ1-2, with 7 bases fitting TRBD1. Germline CDR1 SEHNR, CDR2 FQNEAQ (reference sequence). V was clipped by 2 bases and J by 4 bases; unmatched bases: 7. The CDR3 has 15 amino acids. CDR3 amino acids: CASSLWDRDSYGYTF. The CDR3 bases are TGTGCCAGCAGCTTATGGGATCGGGACAGCTATGGCTACACCTTC.

The chain links TRBV14 to TRBJ2-5; TRBD2 is a possible D gene (5 bases). CDR1 and CDR2 from the germline V gene are SGHDN and FVKESK. The germline V and J ends were trimmed by 0 bases and 7 bases, with 15 bases remaining between them. The CDR3 spans 15 residues. CDR3 nucleotide sequence: TGTGCCAGCAGCCAAGATTCCCGGACTGCGAGGACCCAGTACTTC. This sequence encodes CASSQDSRTARTQYF.

The V gene is TRBV18, the J gene TRBJ2-2; D call uncertain. The CDR3 length is 16 residues. Trimming took 4 bases from V and 0 from J, leaving 12 bases between them. Per germline, CDR1 KGHSH and CDR2 LQKENI. Here the CDR3 DNA reads TGTGCCAGCTCACGGTCTAGGACCGCGAACACCGGGGAGCTGTTTTTT. It specifies CASSRSRTANTGELFF.

This clone appeared once. The gene calls are TRBV7-3 and TRBJ2-1; TRBD1 is a possible D gene (7 bases). Germline CDR1 and CDR2: SGHTA and FQGTGA. The CDR3 extends over 13 amino acids. Trimming took off 5 bases at V and 8 bases at J, with 13 bases between the two ends. The CDR3 spells CASSNRGGDEQFF. The CDR3 DNA reads TGTGCCAGCAGCAACAGGGGCGGGGATGAGCAGTTCTTC.

The chain combines TRBV4-1 with TRBJ1-5; TRBD1 is a possible D gene (5 bases). CDR1 and CDR2 from the germline V gene are MGHRA and YSYEKL. The CDR3 is 15 residues long. V gave up 0 bases and J gave up 2 bases, with 8 bases separating them. Written as DNA, the CDR3 is TGCGCCAGCAGCCAAGAAGGGGAAGGCAATCAGCCCCAGCATTTT. It specifies CASSQEGEGNQPQHF.

The CDR3 is CASSPLTTDRANQPQHF. The CDR3 coding sequence is TGTGCCAGCAGCCCGTTAACGACGGACAGGGCTAATCAGCCCCAGCATTTT. The chain uses TRBV7-9 and TRBJ1-5; 8 positions match TRBD1. V trimming: 5 bases; J trimming: 4 bases; junction bases outside the gene matches: 13. The CDR3 extends over 17 amino acids. Per germline, CDR1 SEHNR and CDR2 FQNEAQ (reference sequence).

Of note for this clone: Other nucleotide sequences in the sample specify the same CDR3. The rearrangement joins TRBV9 to TRBJ2-3; no firm D call. CDR3 length: 13 residues. With 2 bases removed from V and 3 bases from J, the gap between germline ends came to 7 bases. Germline V lookup: CDR1 SGDLS, CDR2 YYNGEE. The CDR3 DNA follows: TGTGCCAGCAGCGTTGACTTAACAGATACGCAGTATTTT. This sequence encodes CASSVDLTDTQYF.

This sequence joins TRBV19 and TRBJ1-5; 7 nucleotides match TRBD1. The CDR3 is 16 residues long. After removal of 4 bases from V and 1 base from J, the junction contained 7 bases not matched to a gene. Per the germline V gene, CDR1 is LNHDA and CDR2 is SQIVND (reference sequence). CDR3 amino acids: CASSRRQGTSNQPQHF. CDR3 coding DNA: TGTGCCAGTAGTAGGAGACAGGGAACCAGCAATCAGCCCCAGCATTTT.

The chain carries TRBV13 and TRBJ1-5; no definite D call. This CDR3 has 16 residues. Germline CDR1 and CDR2: PRHDT and FYEKMQ (reference sequence). Trimming shortened V by 0 bases and J by 2 bases, and 11 bases separated the two germline ends. CDR3 loop: CASSLGALGRNQPQHF. CDR3 nucleotides: TGTGCCAGCAGCTTAGGGGCCTTGGGCCGCAATCAGCCCCAGCATTTT.

The chain combines TRBV28 with TRBJ2-5; D gene unclear. V gave up 4 bases and J gave up 4 bases, with 19 bases separating them. The CDR3 runs to 16 residues. Germline V gene data show CDR1 as MDHEN and CDR2 as SYDVKM. CDR3 nucleotides: TGTGCCAGCAGTTCCCCCGGCCCGCTCAGCTTAGAGACCCAGTACTTC. Translating it yields CASSSPGPLSLETQYF.

This rearrangement joins TRBV2 to TRBJ2-3; a possible D gene is TRBD1 (5 bases). The CDR3 has 13 residues. Trimming took off 8 bases at V and 2 bases at J, with 11 bases between the two ends. The germline V gene encodes CDR1 SNHLY and CDR2 FYNNEI. The CDR3 coding sequence is TGTGCCAGCGGTTGGACATTCACAGATACGCAGTATTTT. Translated: CASGWTFTDTQYF.

This chain links TRBV7-6 with TRBJ2-7; 8 bases align to TRBD2. This CDR3 has 15 residues. Germline V lookup: CDR1 SGHVS, CDR2 FNYEAQ. Trimming took 4 bases from V and 3 from J; bases not matched to a gene: 8. CDR3 nucleotide sequence: TGTGCCAGCAGCTCCACTAGCGGAAGCCTCTACGAGCAGTACTTC. Its protein product is CASSSTSGSLYEQYF.